This TCR beta chain was identified during a study of T cell responses to AZD1222 COVID-19 vaccine. Notes on the study in general: Donor demographics were predominantly white British with a female majority; clonal diversity may be underestimated.

Of note for this clone: Its antigen is still unknown.

Here immunoSEQ multiplex PCR was the method, and the copy in TCRdb shows in-frame clones only, minus some. The sample records about 120,000 clones, about 85% being singletons. The CDR3 spans 15 residues. Germline V gives CDR1 LGHDT, CDR2 YNNKEL (reference sequence). Trimming took off 6 bases at V and 2 bases at J, with 17 bases between the two ends. This TCR was recovered from an adult who received the AZD1222 COVID-19 vaccine. The material sequenced was peripheral blood, taken 28 days after the second AZD1222 dose. V is TRBV3-1 (or the pseudogene TRBV3-2) and J is TRBJ2-7, with unresolved D. This CDR3 reads CASSEMATATYEQYF. The DNA for the CDR3 is TGTGCCAGCAGTGAAATGGCGACCGCCACCTACGAGCAGTACTTC.